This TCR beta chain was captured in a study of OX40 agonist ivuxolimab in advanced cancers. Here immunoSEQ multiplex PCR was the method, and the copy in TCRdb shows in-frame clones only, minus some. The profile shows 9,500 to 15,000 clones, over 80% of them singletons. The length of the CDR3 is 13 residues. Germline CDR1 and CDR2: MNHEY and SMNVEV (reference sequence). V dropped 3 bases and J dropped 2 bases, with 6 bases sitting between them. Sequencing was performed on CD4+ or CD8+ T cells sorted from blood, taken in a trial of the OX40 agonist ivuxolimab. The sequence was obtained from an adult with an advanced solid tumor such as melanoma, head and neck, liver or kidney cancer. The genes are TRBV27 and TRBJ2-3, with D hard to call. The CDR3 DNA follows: TGTGCCAGCAGTTTCACCCTCACAGATACGCAGTATTTT. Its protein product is CASSFTLTDTQYF.